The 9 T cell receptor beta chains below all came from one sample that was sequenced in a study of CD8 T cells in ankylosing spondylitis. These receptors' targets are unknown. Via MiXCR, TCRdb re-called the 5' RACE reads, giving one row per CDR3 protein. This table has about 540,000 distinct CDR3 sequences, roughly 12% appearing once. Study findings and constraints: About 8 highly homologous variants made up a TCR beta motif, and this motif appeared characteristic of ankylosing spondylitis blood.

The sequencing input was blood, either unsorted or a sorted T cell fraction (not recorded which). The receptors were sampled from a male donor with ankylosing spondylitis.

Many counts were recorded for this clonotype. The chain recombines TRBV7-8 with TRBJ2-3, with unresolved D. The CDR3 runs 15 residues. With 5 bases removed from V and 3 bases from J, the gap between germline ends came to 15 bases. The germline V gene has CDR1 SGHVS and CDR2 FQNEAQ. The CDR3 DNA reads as TGTGCCAGCAGCGTACCGGGTCCCAAAACAGATACGCAGTATTTT. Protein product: CASSVPGPKTDTQYF.

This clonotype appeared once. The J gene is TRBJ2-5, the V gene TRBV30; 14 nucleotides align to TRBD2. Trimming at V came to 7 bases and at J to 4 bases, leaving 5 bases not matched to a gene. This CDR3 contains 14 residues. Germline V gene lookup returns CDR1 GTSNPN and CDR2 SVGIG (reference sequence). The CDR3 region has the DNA TGTGCCTCGGGACTAGCGGGAGTCGGAGAGACCCAGTACTTC. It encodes CASGLAGVGETQYF. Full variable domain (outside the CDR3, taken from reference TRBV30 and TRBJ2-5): SQTIHQWPATLVQPVGSPLSLECTVEGTSNPNLYWYRQAAGRGLQLLFYSVGIGQISSEVPQNLSASRPQDRQFILSSKKLLLSDSGFYLCASGLAGVGETQYFGPGTRLLVL.

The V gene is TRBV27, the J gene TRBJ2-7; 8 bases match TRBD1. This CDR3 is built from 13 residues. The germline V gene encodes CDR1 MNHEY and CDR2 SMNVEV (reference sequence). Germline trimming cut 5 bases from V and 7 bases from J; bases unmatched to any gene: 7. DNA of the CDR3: TGTGCCAGCAGTATGCGACAGGGGATTGAGCAGTACGTC. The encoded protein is CASSMRQGIEQYV.

The CDR3 reads CASAANNSPLHF. The CDR3 DNA sequence: TGTGCCAGCGCTGCTAATAATTCACCCCTCCACTTT. The V gene is TRBV12-3 or TRBV12-4, the J gene TRBJ1-6; unclear D gene. The CDR3 extends over 12 amino acids. V gave up 8 bases and J gave up 5 bases, with 7 bases separating them.

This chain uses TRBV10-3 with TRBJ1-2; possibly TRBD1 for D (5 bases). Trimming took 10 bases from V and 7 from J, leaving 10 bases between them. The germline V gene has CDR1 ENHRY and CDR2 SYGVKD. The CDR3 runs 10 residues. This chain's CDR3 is CATQGSGYTF. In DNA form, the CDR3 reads TGTGCCACCCAGGGCTCTGGCTACACCTTC.

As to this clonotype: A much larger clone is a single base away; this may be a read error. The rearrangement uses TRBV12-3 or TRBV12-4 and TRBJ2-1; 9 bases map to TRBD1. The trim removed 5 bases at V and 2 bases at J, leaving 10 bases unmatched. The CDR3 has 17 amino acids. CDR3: CASSPQQGAFPYNEQFF. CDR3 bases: TGTGCCAGCAGTCCTCAACAGGGGGCGTTTCCCTACAATGAGCAGTTCTTC.

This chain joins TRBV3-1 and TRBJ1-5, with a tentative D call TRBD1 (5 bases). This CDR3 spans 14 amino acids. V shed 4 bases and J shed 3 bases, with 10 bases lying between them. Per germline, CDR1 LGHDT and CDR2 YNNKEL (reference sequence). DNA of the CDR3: TGTGCCAGCAGCCCTGGGACCTTCAATCAGCCCCAGCATTTT. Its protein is CASSPGTFNQPQHF.

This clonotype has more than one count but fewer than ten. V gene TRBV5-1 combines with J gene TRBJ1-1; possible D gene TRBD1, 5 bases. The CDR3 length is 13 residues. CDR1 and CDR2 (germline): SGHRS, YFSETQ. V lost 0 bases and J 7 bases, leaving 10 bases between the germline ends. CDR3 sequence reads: CASSLVGDGEAFF. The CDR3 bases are TGCGCCAGCAGCTTGGTGGGGGATGGTGAAGCTTTCTTT. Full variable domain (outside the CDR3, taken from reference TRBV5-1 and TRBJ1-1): KAGVTQTPRYLIKTRGQQVTLSCSPISGHRSVSWYQQTPGQGLQFLFEYFSETQRNKGNFPGRFSGRQFSNSRSEMNVSTLELGDSALYLCASSLVGDGEAFFGQGTRLTVV.

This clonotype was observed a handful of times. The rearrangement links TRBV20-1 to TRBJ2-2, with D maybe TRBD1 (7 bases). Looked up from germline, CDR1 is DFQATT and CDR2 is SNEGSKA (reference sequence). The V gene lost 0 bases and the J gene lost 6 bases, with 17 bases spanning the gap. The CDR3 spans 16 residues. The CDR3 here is CSARDSRQGGAGELFF. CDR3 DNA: TGCAGTGCTAGAGATTCAAGACAGGGCGGGGCCGGGGAGCTGTTTTTT.